This TCR beta chain was recovered during a study of cytomegalovirus exposure and HLA in healthy donors. The study, taken as a whole, reports: On later analysis, the bulk of CMV-associated TCR beta chains appeared to be HLA-restricted.

This clone was detected once. The antigen remains unidentified. Use of 60 Vbeta and 13 Jbeta primers characterized the PCR. TCRdb's table, derived via immunoSEQ multiplex PCR, lists solely in-frame clones and lacks some. The profile covers about 81,000 clones, with 75% to 85% appearing a single time and 2.5% to 3% taken by the ten largest. What was sequenced was PBMCs. This sequence originates from a man aged 50 or older in good health and CMV-seropositive.

The CDR3 sequence: CASSFLRNTDTQYF. The CDR3 nucleotides are TGTGCCAGCAGTTTTTTGAGGAATACAGATACGCAGTATTTT. The chain is built from TRBV27 and TRBJ2-3; D uncertain. The CDR3 contains 14 residues. Germline V gene sequence: CDR1 MNHEY, CDR2 SMNVEV (reference sequence). The ends were cut back, 3 bases at V and 3 bases at J, with 10 bases in the middle.